This entry is about one T cell receptor (beta chain). Other DNA sequences of this sample code for an identical CDR3. In Seattle, patients joined the study during active infection and were tracked longitudinally. Trimming removed 3 bases from V and 2 bases from J, with 13 bases in between. CDR1 is MDHEN, CDR2 SYDVKM, per germline. This CDR3 has 15 residues. In the authors' methods: Estimates of nucleated cell counts were drawn from the amplification of reference gene primers. The protocol was immunoSEQ multiplex PCR, while the TCRdb copy is restricted to in-frame clones and leaves out a portion. V and J calls and clone size come straight from that table; D and trimming were deduced from the DNA. The repertoire holds 200,000 to 250,000 clones, with over 80% as singletons. The data stem from a study of blood T cell repertoires in COVID-19. Study as a whole: The United States, Italy and Spain supplied acute and convalescent COVID-19 samples. T cells, B-cell-depleted T cells, or PBMCs provided the cDNA or gDNA that served as material.

Sequenced sample: peripheral blood. The V and J genes are TRBV28 and TRBJ1-2; a weak D match, TRBD1 (6 bases). The receptor's source is a man under 40 with COVID-19, enrolled during active disease. The CDR3 protein is CASSLGGALNYGYTF. CDR3 DNA: TGTGCCAGCAGTTTGGGGGGGGCGCTGAACTATGGCTACACCTTC.